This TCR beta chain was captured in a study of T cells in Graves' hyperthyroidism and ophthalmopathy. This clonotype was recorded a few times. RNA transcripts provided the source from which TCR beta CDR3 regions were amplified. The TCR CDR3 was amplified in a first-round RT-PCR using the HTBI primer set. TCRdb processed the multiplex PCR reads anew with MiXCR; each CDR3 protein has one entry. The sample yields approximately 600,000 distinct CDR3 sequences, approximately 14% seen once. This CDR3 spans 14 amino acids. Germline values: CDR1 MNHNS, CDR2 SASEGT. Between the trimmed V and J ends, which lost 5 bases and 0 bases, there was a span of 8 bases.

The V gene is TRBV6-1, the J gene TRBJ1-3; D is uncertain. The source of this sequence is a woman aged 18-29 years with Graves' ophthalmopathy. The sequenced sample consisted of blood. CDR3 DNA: TGTGCCAGCAGTCGACACGACTCTGGAAACACCATATATTTT. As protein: CASSRHDSGNTIYF.